This TCR beta chain was sequenced for a study of blood T cell repertoires in COVID-19. Across the whole study: Samples came from the United States, Italy and Spain, spanning acute and convalescent COVID-19.

In the original analysis: Researchers report that nucleated cell counts were estimated from reference gene primer amplification. The protocol was immunoSEQ multiplex PCR, while the TCRdb copy is restricted to in-frame clones and leaves out a portion. V and J calls and clone size come straight from that table; D and trimming were deduced from the DNA. Of around 95,000 clones in the sample, roughly 88% were seen once. Germline CDR1 is LNHDA and CDR2 is SQIVND (reference sequence). This CDR3 comprises 13 residues. V was trimmed by 3 bases and J by 2 bases, leaving 7 bases between them. Sample: peripheral blood. This TCR was recovered from a human donor in a cohort sampled during active COVID-19. V is TRBV19 and J is TRBJ1-2; D gene uncertain. The CDR3 DNA follows: TGTGCCAGTAGTATTCTCGGGAACTATGGCTACACCTTC. Its translation: CASSILGNYGYTF.